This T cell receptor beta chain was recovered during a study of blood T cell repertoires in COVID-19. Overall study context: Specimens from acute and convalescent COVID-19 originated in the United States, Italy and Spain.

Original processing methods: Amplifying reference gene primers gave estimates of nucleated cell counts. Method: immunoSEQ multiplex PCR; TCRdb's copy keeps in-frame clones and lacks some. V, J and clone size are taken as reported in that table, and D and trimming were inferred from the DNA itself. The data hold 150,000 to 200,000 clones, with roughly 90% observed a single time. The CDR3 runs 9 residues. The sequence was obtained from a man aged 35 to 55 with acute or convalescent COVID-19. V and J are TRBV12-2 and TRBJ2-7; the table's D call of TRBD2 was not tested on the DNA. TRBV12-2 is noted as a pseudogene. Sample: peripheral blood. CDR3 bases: TGTGCAGTCCGGTACGAGCAGTACTTC. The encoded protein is CAVRYEQYF.